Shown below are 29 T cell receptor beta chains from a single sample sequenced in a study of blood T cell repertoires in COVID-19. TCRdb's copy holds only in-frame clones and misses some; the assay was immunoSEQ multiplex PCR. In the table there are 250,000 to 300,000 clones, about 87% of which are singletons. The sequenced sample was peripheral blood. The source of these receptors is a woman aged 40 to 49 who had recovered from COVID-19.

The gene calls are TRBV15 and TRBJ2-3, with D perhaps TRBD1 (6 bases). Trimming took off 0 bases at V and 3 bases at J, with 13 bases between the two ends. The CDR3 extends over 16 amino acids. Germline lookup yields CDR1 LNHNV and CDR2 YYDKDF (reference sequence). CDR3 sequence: CATSRDLQGMTDTQYF. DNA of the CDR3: TGTGCCACCAGCAGAGATCTACAGGGAATGACAGATACGCAGTATTTT.

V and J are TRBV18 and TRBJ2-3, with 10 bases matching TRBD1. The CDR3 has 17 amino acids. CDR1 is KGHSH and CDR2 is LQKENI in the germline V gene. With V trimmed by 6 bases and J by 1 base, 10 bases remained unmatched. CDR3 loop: CASSPSVGTGGTDTQYF. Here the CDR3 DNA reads TGTGCCAGCTCGCCGAGCGTCGGGACAGGGGGCACAGATACGCAGTATTTT.

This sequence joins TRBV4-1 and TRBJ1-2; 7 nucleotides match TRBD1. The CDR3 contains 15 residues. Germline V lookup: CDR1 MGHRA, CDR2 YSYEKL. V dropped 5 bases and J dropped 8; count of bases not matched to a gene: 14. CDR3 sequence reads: CASSAGLLGGWGYTF. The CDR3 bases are TGCGCCAGCAGCGCCGGCTTGTTAGGGGGCTGGGGCTACACCTTC.

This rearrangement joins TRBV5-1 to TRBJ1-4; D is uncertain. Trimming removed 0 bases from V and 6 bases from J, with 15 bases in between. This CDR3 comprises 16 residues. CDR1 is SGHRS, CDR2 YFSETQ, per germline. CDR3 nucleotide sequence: TGCGCCAGCAGCTTGGGCCTTTTGGAGGAAGATGAAAAACTGTTTTTT. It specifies CASSLGLLEEDEKLFF. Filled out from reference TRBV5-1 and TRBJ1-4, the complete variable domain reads KAGVTQTPRYLIKTRGQQVTLSCSPISGHRSVSWYQQTPGQGLQFLFEYFSETQRNKGNFPGRFSGRQFSNSRSEMNVSTLELGDSALYLCASSLGLLEEDEKLFFGSGTQLSVL.

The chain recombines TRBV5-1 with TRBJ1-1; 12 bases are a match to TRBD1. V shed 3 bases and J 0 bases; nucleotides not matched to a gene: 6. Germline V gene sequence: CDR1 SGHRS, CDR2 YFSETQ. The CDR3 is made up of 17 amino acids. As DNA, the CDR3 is TGCGCCAGCAGCTACCGGGACAGGGGGCTTCTGAACACTGAAGCTTTCTTT. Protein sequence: CASSYRDRGLLNTEAFF.

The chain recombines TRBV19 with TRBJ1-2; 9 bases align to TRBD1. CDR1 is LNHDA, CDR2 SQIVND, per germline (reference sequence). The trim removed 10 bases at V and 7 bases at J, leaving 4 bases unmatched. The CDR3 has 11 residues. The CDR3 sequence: CATRDRAGYTF. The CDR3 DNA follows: TGTGCCACCCGGGACAGGGCTGGCTACACCTTC.

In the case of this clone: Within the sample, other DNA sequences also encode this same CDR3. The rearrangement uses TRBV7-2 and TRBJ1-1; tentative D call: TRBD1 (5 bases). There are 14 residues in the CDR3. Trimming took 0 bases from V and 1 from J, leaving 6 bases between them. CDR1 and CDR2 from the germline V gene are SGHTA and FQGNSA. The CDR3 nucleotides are TGTGCCAGCAGCTTAGCTAGGGGGAACACTGAAGCTTTCTTT. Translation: CASSLARGNTEAFF.

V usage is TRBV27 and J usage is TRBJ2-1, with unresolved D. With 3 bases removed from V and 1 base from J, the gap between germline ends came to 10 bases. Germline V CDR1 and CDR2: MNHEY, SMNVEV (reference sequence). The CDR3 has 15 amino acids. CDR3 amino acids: CASSLSVSSYNEQFF. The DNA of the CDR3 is TGTGCCAGCAGTTTGTCGGTCTCTTCCTACAATGAGCAGTTCTTC.

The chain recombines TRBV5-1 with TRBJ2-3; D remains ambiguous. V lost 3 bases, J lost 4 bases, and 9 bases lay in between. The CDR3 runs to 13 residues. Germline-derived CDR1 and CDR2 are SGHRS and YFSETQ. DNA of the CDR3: TGCGCCAGCAGCTCCCGATACTCAGATACGCAGTATTTT. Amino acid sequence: CASSSRYSDTQYF.

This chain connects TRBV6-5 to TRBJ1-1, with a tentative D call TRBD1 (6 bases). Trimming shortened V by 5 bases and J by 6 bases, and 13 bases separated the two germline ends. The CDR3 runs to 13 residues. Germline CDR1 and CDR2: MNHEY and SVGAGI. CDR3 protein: CASSQGYVAEAFF. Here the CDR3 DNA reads TGTGCCAGCAGTCAGGGGTATGTTGCTGAAGCTTTCTTT.

CDR3 residues: CASSPRTSGGGYEQYF. Here the CDR3 DNA reads TGCGCCAGCAGCCCTCGGACTAGCGGGGGGGGGTACGAGCAGTACTTC. The V call is TRBV4-1, the J call TRBJ2-7, with TRBD2 matching 15 bases. The germline gives CDR1 MGHRA, CDR2 YSYEKL. J gave up 4 bases and V 4 bases, and 5 bases lay outside the gene matches. The CDR3 totals 16 residues.

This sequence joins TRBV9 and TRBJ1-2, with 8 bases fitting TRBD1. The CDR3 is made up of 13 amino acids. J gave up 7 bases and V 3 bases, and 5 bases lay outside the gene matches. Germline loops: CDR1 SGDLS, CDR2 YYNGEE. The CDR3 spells CASSGTGLLGYTF. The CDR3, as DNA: TGTGCCAGCAGCGGGACAGGGTTACTTGGCTACACCTTC.

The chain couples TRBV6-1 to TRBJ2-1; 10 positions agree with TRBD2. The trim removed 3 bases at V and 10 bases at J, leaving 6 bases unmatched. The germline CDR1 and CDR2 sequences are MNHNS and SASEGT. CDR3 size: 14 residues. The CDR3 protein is CASSDSGGAIEQFF. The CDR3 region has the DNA TGTGCCAGCAGTGACAGCGGGGGGGCAATAGAGCAGTTCTTC.

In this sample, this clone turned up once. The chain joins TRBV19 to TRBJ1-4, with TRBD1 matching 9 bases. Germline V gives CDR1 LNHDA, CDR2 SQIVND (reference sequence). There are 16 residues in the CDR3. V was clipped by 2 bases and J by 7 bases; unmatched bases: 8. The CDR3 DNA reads TGTGCCAGTAGTATACCCCGGGGACAGGGACGTGAAAAACTGTTTTTT. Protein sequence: CASSIPRGQGREKLFF.

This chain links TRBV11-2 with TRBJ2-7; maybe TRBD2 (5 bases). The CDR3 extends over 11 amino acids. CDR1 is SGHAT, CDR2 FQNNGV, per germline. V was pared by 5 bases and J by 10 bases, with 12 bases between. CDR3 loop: CASSPGLEQYF. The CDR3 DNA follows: TGTGCCAGCAGCCCTGGACTGGAACAGTACTTC.

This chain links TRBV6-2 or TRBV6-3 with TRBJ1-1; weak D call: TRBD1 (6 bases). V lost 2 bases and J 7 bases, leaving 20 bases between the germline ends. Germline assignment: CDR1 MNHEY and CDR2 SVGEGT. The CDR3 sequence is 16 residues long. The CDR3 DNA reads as TGTGCCAGCAGTTACCCGTCGGGGGGCAATCGGGGTGAAGCTTTCTTT. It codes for CASSYPSGGNRGEAFF.

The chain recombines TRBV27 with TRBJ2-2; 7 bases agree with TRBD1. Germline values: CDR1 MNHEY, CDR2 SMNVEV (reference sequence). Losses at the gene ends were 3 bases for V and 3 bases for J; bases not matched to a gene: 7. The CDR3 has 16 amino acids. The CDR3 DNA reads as TGTGCCAGCAGTTTGTTTGGGACAGAGGACACCGGGGAGCTGTTTTTT. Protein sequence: CASSLFGTEDTGELFF.

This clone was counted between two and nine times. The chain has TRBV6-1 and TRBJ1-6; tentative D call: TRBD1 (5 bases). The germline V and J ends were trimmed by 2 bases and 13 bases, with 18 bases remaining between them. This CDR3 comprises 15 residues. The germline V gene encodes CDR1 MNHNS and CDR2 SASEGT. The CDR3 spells CASSEPPGRLTPLHF. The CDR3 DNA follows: TGTGCCAGCAGTGAACCCCCAGGGCGCCTCACGCCCCTCCACTTT.

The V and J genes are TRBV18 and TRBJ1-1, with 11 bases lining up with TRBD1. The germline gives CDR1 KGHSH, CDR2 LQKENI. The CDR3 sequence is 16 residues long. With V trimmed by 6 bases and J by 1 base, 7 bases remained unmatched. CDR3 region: CASSQGQGGTNTEAFF. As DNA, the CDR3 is TGTGCCAGCTCGCAGGGACAGGGGGGAACGAACACTGAAGCTTTCTTT.

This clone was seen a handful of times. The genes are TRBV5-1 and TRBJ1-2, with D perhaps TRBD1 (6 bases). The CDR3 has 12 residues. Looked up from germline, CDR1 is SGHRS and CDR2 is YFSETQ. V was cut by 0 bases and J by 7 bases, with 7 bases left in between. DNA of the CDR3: TGCGCCAGCAGCTTGGACAGGGCTGGCTACACCTTC. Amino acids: CASSLDRAGYTF.

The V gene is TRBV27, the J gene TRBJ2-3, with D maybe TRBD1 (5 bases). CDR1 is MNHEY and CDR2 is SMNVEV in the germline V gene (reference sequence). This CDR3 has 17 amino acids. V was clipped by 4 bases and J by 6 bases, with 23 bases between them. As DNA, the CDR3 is TGTGCCAGCAGTTCACCCTTCAGGGCGGCGAGAGCGGATACGCAGTATTTT. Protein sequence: CASSSPFRAARADTQYF.

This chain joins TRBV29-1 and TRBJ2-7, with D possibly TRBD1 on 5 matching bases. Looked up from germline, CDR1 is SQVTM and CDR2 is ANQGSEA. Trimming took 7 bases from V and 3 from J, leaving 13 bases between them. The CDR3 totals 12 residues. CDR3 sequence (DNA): TGCAGCGCCTGGGGCAGCGACTACGAGCAGTACTTC. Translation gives CSAWGSDYEQYF.

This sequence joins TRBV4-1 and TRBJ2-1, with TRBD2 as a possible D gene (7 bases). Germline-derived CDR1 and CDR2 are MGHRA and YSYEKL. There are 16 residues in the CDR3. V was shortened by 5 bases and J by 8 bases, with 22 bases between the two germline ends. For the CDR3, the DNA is TGCGCCAGCAGCGGGGAGGGACATAGGTCTTGGGATGAGCAGTTCTTC. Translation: CASSGEGHRSWDEQFF.

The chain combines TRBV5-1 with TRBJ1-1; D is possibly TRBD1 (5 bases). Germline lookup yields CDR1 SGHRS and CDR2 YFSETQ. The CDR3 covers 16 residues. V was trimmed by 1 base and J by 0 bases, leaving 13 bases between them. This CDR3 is CASSLSPGHLNTEAFF. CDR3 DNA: TGCGCCAGCAGCTTGTCTCCAGGACACTTGAACACTGAAGCTTTCTTT.

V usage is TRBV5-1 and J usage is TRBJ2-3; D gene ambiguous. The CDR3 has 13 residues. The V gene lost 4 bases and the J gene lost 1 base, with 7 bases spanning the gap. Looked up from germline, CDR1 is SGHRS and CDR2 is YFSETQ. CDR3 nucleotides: TGCGCCAGCAGCCCCGAGGGCACAGATACGCAGTATTTT. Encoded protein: CASSPEGTDTQYF.

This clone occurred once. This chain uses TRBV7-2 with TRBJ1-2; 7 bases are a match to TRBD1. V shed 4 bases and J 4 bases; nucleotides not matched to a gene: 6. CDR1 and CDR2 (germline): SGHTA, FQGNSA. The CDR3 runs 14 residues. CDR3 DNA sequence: TGTGCCAGCAGCTCCTTGACAGGGCCCTATGGCTACACCTTC. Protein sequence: CASSSLTGPYGYTF.

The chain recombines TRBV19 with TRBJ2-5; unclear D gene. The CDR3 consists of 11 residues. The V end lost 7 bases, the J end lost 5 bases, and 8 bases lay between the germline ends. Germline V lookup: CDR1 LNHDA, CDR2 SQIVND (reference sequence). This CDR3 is CASTFGETQYF. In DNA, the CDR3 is TGTGCCAGTACCTTCGGGGAGACCCAGTACTTC.

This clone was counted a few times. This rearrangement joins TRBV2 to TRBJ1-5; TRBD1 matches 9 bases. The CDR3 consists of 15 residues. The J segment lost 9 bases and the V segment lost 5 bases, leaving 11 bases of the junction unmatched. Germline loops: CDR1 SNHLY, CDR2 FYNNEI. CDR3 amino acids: CASSNRNRGRRPQHF. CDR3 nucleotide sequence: TGTGCCAGCAGTAACCGTAACAGGGGGCGGAGGCCCCAGCATTTT.

The CDR3 DNA sequence: TGCAGTGCTAGTGCAGGGGTCTACGAGCAGTACTTC. Encoded protein: CSASAGVYEQYF. The chain joins TRBV20-1 to TRBJ2-7; D is perhaps TRBD1 (6 bases). CDR1 and CDR2 (germline): DFQATT, SNEGSKA (reference sequence). Trimming pared 3 bases from V and 3 bases from J, leaving 9 bases between. The CDR3 has 12 residues.